The 16 T cell receptor beta chains listed next were all sequenced from one sample in a study of CD8+CD57+ T cells in acquired aplastic anemia. Genomic DNA was employed as the template in profiling TCR beta VDJ and CDR3. One entry per CDR3 protein, called by TCRdb with MiXCR from the reads. The sample gives 400,000 to 450,000 distinct CDR3 sequences, 55% to 70% of which show up once; under 4.5% is in the top ten. Sample: sorted CD4+, CD8+, or CD8+CD57+ T cells (not recorded which) from PBMCs. These TCRs come from a human donor in good health, serving as a control.

V gene TRBV20-1 combines with J gene TRBJ1-2; D unclear. In germline, CDR1 is DFQATT, CDR2 SNEGSKA (reference sequence). CDR3 length: 11 residues. V lost 5 bases and J 14 bases, leaving 18 bases between the germline ends. The CDR3 DNA is TGCAGTGCTGCGTTAGGACTAGCGGGGACCTTC. Translating gives CSAALGLAGTF.

This clonotype has a handful of counts. J is TRBJ1-4 and V is TRBV30; 7 nucleotides agree with TRBD1. V shed 2 bases, J shed 3 bases, and the junction held 12 bases outside the gene matches. This CDR3 is built from 17 residues. The V gene's germline CDR1 is GTSNPN and CDR2 SVGIG (reference sequence). The CDR3 DNA follows: TGTGCCTGGAGTCCATTTCGGAGGGGGCATCCTAATGAAAAACTGTTTTTT. Protein product: CAWSPFRRGHPNEKLFF.

V usage is TRBV4-3 and J usage is TRBJ1-5, with a weak D call TRBD1 (6 bases). V lost 4 bases to trimming and J lost 5 bases, with 12 bases between them. The CDR3 runs to 14 residues. In germline, CDR1 is LGHNA, CDR2 YSLEER. CDR3 coding DNA: TGCGCCAGCAGCCCGTTCTCAGGGGATCAGCCCCAGCATTTT. Its protein product is CASSPFSGDQPQHF.

V gene TRBV11-3 combines with J gene TRBJ1-2; D may be TRBD1 (5 bases). Trimming shortened V by 5 bases and J by 6 bases, and 13 bases separated the two germline ends. The CDR3 is 13 amino acids. From germline, CDR1 is SGHNT and CDR2 YENEEA. CDR3 DNA sequence: TGTGCCAGCAGCGTAGTGAGGGGCGATGGCTACACCTTC. It encodes CASSVVRGDGYTF.

A remark on this clonotype: The junction and the germline gene differ at one end; a read error may be behind it. The chain joins TRBV9 to TRBJ1-1; a weak D match, TRBD1 (5 bases). Germline values: CDR1 SGDLS, CDR2 YYNGEE. The CDR3 sequence is 13 residues long. CDR3 amino acids: CASGLGGGTLQSF. CDR3 sequence (DNA): TGTGCCAGCGGCTTGGGGGGGGGTACACTGCAATCCTTT.

The V and J genes are TRBV12-3 or TRBV12-4 and TRBJ1-2; D is ambiguous. The CDR3 length is 14 residues. Trimming removed 10 bases at V and 7 bases at J, with 22 bases between. As DNA, the CDR3 is TGTGCCATCAGCGAAGATATCCAGGTTCTTGGCTACACCTTC. Its translation: CAISEDIQVLGYTF.

V usage is TRBV9 and J usage is TRBJ1-3, with D tentatively TRBD1 (5 bases). The CDR3 has 16 amino acids. Trimming cost V 4 bases and J 11 bases, with 25 bases left between them. Germline V gene data show CDR1 as SGDLS and CDR2 as YYNGEE. CDR3 in amino acids: CASSPPGGNSFFAIYF. The CDR3 DNA follows: TGTGCCAGCAGCCCTCCTGGGGGGAACTCTTTTTTTGCCATATATTTT.

J is TRBJ1-6 and V is TRBV7-9; 7 bases fit TRBD1. Losses at the gene ends were 5 bases for V and 7 bases for J; bases not matched to a gene: 8. Germline values: CDR1 SEHNR, CDR2 FQNEAQ (reference sequence). The CDR3 consists of 15 residues. CDR3 DNA sequence: TGTGCCAGCAGCCCTGAGGGACAGTGGAATTCACCCCTCCACTTT. This gives the protein CASSPEGQWNSPLHF. Combining the CDR3 with reference TRBV7-9 and TRBJ1-6 gives the whole variable domain DTGVSQNPRHKITKRGQNVTFRCDPISEHNRLYWYRQTLGQGPEFLTYFQNEAQLEKSRLLSDRFSAERPKGSFSTLEIQRTEQGDSAMYLCASSPEGQWNSPLHFGNGTRLTVT.

This clonotype has ten or more counts. The rearrangement joins TRBV5-6 to TRBJ1-1, with TRBD1 as a possible D gene (5 bases). V was trimmed by 6 bases and J by 0 bases, leaving 15 bases between them. The CDR3 extends over 15 amino acids. From germline, CDR1 is SGHDT and CDR2 YYEEEE. CDR3 bases: TGTGCCAGCATCTCTCGGGACTTTCTGAACACTGAAGCTTTCTTT. It specifies CASISRDFLNTEAFF.

Ten or more counts support this clonotype. The V gene is TRBV27, the J gene TRBJ1-5; D might be TRBD1 (5 bases). The CDR3 runs 15 residues. V gave up 3 bases and J gave up 1 base, with 10 bases separating them. CDR1 is MNHEY, CDR2 SMNVEV, per germline (reference sequence). The CDR3 DNA is TGTGCCAGCAGTTTTCGGGGACTGAGCAATCAGCCCCAGCATTTT. Its translation is CASSFRGLSNQPQHF.

This clonotype was observed a few times. V is TRBV24-1 and J is TRBJ2-2; 10 nucleotides line up with TRBD1. Germline values: CDR1 KGHDR, CDR2 SFDVKD. Trimming cost V 0 bases and J 4 bases; bases outside gene matches: 1. There are 16 residues in the CDR3. In DNA form, the CDR3 reads TGTGCCACCAGTGATTTGGGACAGGGGGGCACCGGGGAGCTGTTTTTT. Its protein product is CATSDLGQGGTGELFF.

This clonotype has just one count. A much larger clone is a single base away; this may be a read error. The chain couples TRBV11-3 to TRBJ1-2, with 7 positions matching TRBD1. The CDR3 length is 15 residues. V shed 6 bases, J shed 4 bases, and the junction held 11 bases outside the gene matches. CDR1 and CDR2 (germline): SGHNT, YENEEA. CDR3 nucleotide sequence: TGTGCCAGCAGTACACGGAACAGGGGCACCTATGGCTACACCTTC. Translating it yields CASSTRNRGTYGYTF. Variable domain in full (rest from reference TRBV11-3 and TRBJ1-2): EAGVVQSPRYKIIEKKQPVAFWCNPISGHNTLYWYLQNLGQGPELLIRYENEEAVDDSQLPKDRFSAERLKGVDSTLKIQPAELGDSAVYLCASSTRNRGTYGYTFGSGTRLTVV.

This clonotype was observed at least ten times. V is TRBV7-2 and J is TRBJ2-1, with TRBD2 matching over 8 bases. V was clipped by 10 bases and J by 7 bases; unmatched bases: 12. Germline V gene data show CDR1 as SGHTA and CDR2 as FQGNSA. CDR3 length: 14 residues. CDR3 loop: CATQRGGAANEQFF. The CDR3 coding sequence is TGTGCCACCCAACGGGGGGGGGCGGCGAATGAGCAGTTCTTC. Complete variable domain (other parts from reference TRBV7-2 and TRBJ2-1): GAGVSQSPSNKVTEKGKDVELRCDPISGHTALYWYRQSLGQGLEFLIYFQGNSAPDKSGLPSDRFSAERTGGSVSTLTIQRTQQEDSAVYLCATQRGGAANEQFFGPGTRLTVL.

V usage is TRBV7-2 and J usage is TRBJ2-1; D could derive from TRBD1 or TRBD2 (5 bases each). Germline V gene data show CDR1 as SGHTA and CDR2 as FQGNSA. With 6 bases removed from V and 5 bases from J, the gap between germline ends came to 17 bases. The CDR3 is 15 amino acids. The CDR3, as DNA: TGTGCCAGCAGAAACCGGGGCTCACCCCACAATGAGCAGTTCTTC. The encoded protein is CASRNRGSPHNEQFF.

V usage is TRBV6-5 and J usage is TRBJ1-4; D unclear. Per germline, CDR1 MNHEY and CDR2 SVGAGI. The CDR3 runs to 17 residues. Trimming cost V 0 bases and J 1 base, with 12 bases left between them. CDR3 nucleotides: TGTGCCAGCAGTTACTCGGCGGGGTTCTTAACTAATGAAAAACTGTTTTTT. Protein product: CASSYSAGFLTNEKLFF.

About this clonotype itself: A read error may account for a junction end that differs from germline. The rearrangement links TRBV10-1 to TRBJ2-3; D not resolved. In germline, CDR1 is WNHNN, CDR2 SYGVQD (reference sequence). The CDR3 runs 15 residues. Here the CDR3 reads CDSSEVRASTDTQYF. CDR3 coding DNA: TGCGACAGCAGTGAAGTTAGGGCGAGCACAGATACGCAGTATTTT.